These 30 T cell receptor beta chains originate from one sample sequenced in a study of cytomegalovirus exposure and HLA in healthy donors. The PCR had 60 Vbeta and 13 Jbeta primers. Some clones are missing from TCRdb's copy, which holds only in-frame ones; the method was immunoSEQ multiplex PCR. The data hold 240,000 or so clones, with 82% observed a single time. The sequencing sample was made of PBMCs. Receptor source: a woman in her forties in good health and CMV-seropositive.

This clone came up a few times. The chain employs TRBV19 and TRBJ1-1; 7 bases are a match to TRBD1. This CDR3 comprises 15 residues. Germline-derived CDR1 and CDR2 are LNHDA and SQIVND (reference sequence). V shed 9 bases, J shed 4 bases, and the junction held 14 bases outside the gene matches. Here the CDR3 DNA reads TGTGCCAGGAAAGACAGGGTCGGTATGGGCACTGAAGCTTTCTTT. It is translated as CARKDRVGMGTEAFF.

This rearrangement joins TRBV7-9 to TRBJ1-1; the match to TRBD1 covers 9 bases. V lost 4 bases and J lost 4; bases outside the gene matches: 4. This CDR3 has 14 amino acids. CDR1 is SEHNR, CDR2 FQNEAQ, per germline (reference sequence). CDR3 in DNA: TGTGCCAGCAGCTGGGGACAGGGCGGCACTGAAGCTTTCTTT. This encodes CASSWGQGGTEAFF.

The chain is built from TRBV4-1 and TRBJ2-5; a possible D gene is TRBD2 (5 bases). The germline V gene has CDR1 MGHRA and CDR2 YSYEKL. CDR3 length: 14 residues. Trimming cost V 0 bases and J 5 bases, with 10 bases left between them. CDR3: CASSQDERGETQYF. As DNA, the CDR3 is TGCGCCAGCAGCCAAGATGAAAGAGGGGAGACCCAGTACTTC.

The V call is TRBV2, the J call TRBJ2-7, with TRBD1 matching over 8 bases. The CDR3 contains 15 residues. Per germline, CDR1 SNHLY and CDR2 FYNNEI. J was trimmed by 3 bases and V by 8 bases; bases with no gene match: 12. The CDR3 loop is CASHGRPGQDYEQYF. Here the CDR3 DNA reads TGTGCCAGCCATGGGAGACCGGGACAGGACTACGAGCAGTACTTC.

The chain links TRBV19 to TRBJ2-1, with 7 bases lining up with TRBD2. The CDR3 is made up of 14 amino acids. Germline CDR1 is LNHDA and CDR2 is SQIVND (reference sequence). Trimming at V came to 9 bases and at J to 0 bases, leaving 5 bases not matched to a gene. The CDR3 region is CASRGSSSYNEQFF. DNA of the CDR3: TGTGCCAGCCGCGGGAGTTCCTCCTACAATGAGCAGTTCTTC.

The chain uses TRBV7-8 and TRBJ2-3; no definite D call. CDR3 length: 15 amino acids. The germline gives CDR1 SGHVS, CDR2 FQNEAQ. V was clipped by 5 bases and J by 3 bases, with 15 bases between them. Here the CDR3 DNA reads TGTGCCAGCAGCGGAGCGATGACTGTGACAGATACGCAGTATTTT. Its protein product is CASSGAMTVTDTQYF.

CDR3 DNA: TGTGCCAGCAGCTTAGGAGGGAACACCGGGGAGCTGTTTTTT. As protein: CASSLGGNTGELFF. The chain carries TRBV7-9 and TRBJ2-2, with D unresolved. Germline values: CDR1 SEHNR, CDR2 FQNEAQ (reference sequence). The length of the CDR3 is 14 residues. The V end lost 1 base, the J end lost 1 base, and 4 bases lay between the germline ends. Combining the CDR3 with reference TRBV7-9 and TRBJ2-2 gives the whole variable domain DTGVSQNPRHKITKRGQNVTFRCDPISEHNRLYWYRQTLGQGPEFLTYFQNEAQLEKSRLLSDRFSAERPKGSFSTLEIQRTEQGDSAMYLCASSLGGNTGELFFGEGSRLTVL.

The chain joins TRBV5-1 to TRBJ1-2; the D gene is possibly TRBD1 (6 bases). The V and J ends lost 4 bases and 3 bases respectively, with 16 bases between them. Germline assignment: CDR1 SGHRS and CDR2 YFSETQ. The CDR3 extends over 15 amino acids. The CDR3 protein is CASSPEGGEDYGYTF. The CDR3 nucleotides are TGCGCCAGCAGCCCGGAGGGGGGGGAGGACTATGGCTACACCTTC.

The V gene is TRBV10-1, the J gene TRBJ2-7, with 8 bases matching TRBD1. CDR1 is WNHNN and CDR2 is SYGVQD in the germline V gene (reference sequence). CDR3 length: 15 residues. The V segment lost 6 bases and the J segment 3 bases; nucleotides outside the gene matches: 10. This CDR3 reads CASRTYRGQDYEQYF. For the CDR3, the DNA is TGCGCCAGCAGGACCTACCGGGGACAGGACTACGAGCAGTACTTC.

The genes are TRBV5-4 and TRBJ2-7; 7 nucleotides agree with TRBD2. J gave up 0 bases and V 0 bases, and 6 bases lay outside the gene matches. CDR3 size: 16 residues. Germline V gives CDR1 SGHNT, CDR2 YYREEE (reference sequence). CDR3 in DNA: TGTGCCAGCAGCTTGGGGCTAGCGGCGAGCTCCTACGAGCAGTACTTC. Translated: CASSLGLAASSYEQYF. Based on the CDR3 plus reference TRBV5-4 and TRBJ2-7, the full variable domain is ETGVTQSPTHLIKTRGQQVTLRCSSQSGHNTVSWYQQALGQGPQFIFQYYREEENGRGNFPPRFSGLQFPNYSSELNVNALELDDSALYLCASSLGLAASSYEQYFGPGTRLTVT.

The V and J genes are TRBV11-3 and TRBJ2-7; D call uncertain. The CDR3 is made up of 11 amino acids. The V gene's germline CDR1 is SGHNT and CDR2 YENEEA. The V and J ends lost 5 bases and 3 bases respectively, with 5 bases between them. The CDR3 protein is CASSPLYEQYF. CDR3 DNA sequence: TGTGCCAGCAGCCCTCTCTACGAGCAGTACTTC.

This rearrangement joins TRBV19 to TRBJ2-7, with 7 positions matching TRBD1. This CDR3 comprises 15 residues. The germline gives CDR1 LNHDA, CDR2 SQIVND (reference sequence). With 2 bases clipped from V and 2 bases from J, the junction kept 6 bases outside the gene matches. The CDR3 nucleotides are TGTGCCAGTAGTATATTCAGGACAGGCACCTACGAGCAGTACTTC. As protein: CASSIFRTGTYEQYF.

The J gene is TRBJ2-6, the V gene TRBV27; D is ambiguous. The germline V and J ends were trimmed by 3 bases and 0 bases, with 3 bases remaining between them. This CDR3 comprises 14 residues. Looked up from germline, CDR1 is MNHEY and CDR2 is SMNVEV (reference sequence). The CDR3 coding sequence is TGTGCCAGCAGTTTCAGCTCTGGGGCCAACGTCCTGACTTTC. It translates to CASSFSSGANVLTF. The whole variable domain, remainder taken from reference TRBV27 and TRBJ2-6, is EAQVTQNPRYLITVTGKKLTVTCSQNMNHEYMSWYRQDPGLGLRQIYYSMNVEVTDKGDVPEGYKVSRKEKRNFPLILESPSPNQTSLYFCASSFSSGANVLTFGAGSRLTVL.

The chain recombines TRBV5-6 with TRBJ1-3, with 7 bases fitting TRBD1. The CDR3 has 14 residues. CDR1 and CDR2 from the germline V gene are SGHDT and YYEEEE. V shed 3 bases, J shed 4 bases, and the junction held 4 bases outside the gene matches. The CDR3 here is CASSSQGSGNTIYF. In nucleotides, the CDR3 is TGTGCCAGCAGCTCACAGGGGAGCGGAAACACCATATATTTT.

V usage is TRBV19 and J usage is TRBJ2-3; 9 bases align to TRBD1. Per the germline V gene, CDR1 is LNHDA and CDR2 is SQIVND (reference sequence). Unmatched junction bases numbered 16, after V lost 4 bases and J lost 8 bases. CDR3 length: 17 residues. CDR3 nucleotides: TGTGCCAGTAGTAGCGTCCACACAGGGGGCTCGGCGGGTACGCAGTATTTT. This translates into CASSSVHTGGSAGTQYF. Combining the CDR3 with reference TRBV19 and TRBJ2-3 gives the whole variable domain DGGITQSPKYLFRKEGQNVTLSCEQNLNHDAMYWYRQDPGQGLRLIYYSQIVNDFQKGDIAEGYSVSREKKESFPLTVTSAQKNPTAFYLCASSSVHTGGSAGTQYFGPGTRLTVL.

This clone was seen a single time. The rearrangement uses TRBV27 and TRBJ2-2; maybe TRBD1 (5 bases). Germline V gene lookup returns CDR1 MNHEY and CDR2 SMNVEV (reference sequence). The ends were cut back, 5 bases at V and 0 bases at J, with 13 bases in the middle. The CDR3 spans 16 residues. CDR3 DNA sequence: TGTGCCAGCAGTCTAACAGGATTGGCGAACACCGGGGAGCTGTTTTTT. Translated, it gives CASSLTGLANTGELFF.

The CDR3 sequence is CASSLLSSVDGELFF. In DNA, the CDR3 is TGTGCCAGCAGTTTACTTAGTAGCGTGGACGGGGAGCTGTTTTTT. The chain employs TRBV27 and TRBJ2-2; D is possibly TRBD2 (5 bases). CDR1 is MNHEY and CDR2 is SMNVEV in the germline V gene (reference sequence). Deletions cut 2 bases from V and 7 bases from J, with 14 bases between. The CDR3 contains 15 residues.

This chain uses TRBV27 with TRBJ1-5; D is perhaps TRBD1 (5 bases). This CDR3 spans 14 amino acids. Germline V gene lookup returns CDR1 MNHEY and CDR2 SMNVEV (reference sequence). V was pared by 6 bases and J by 0 bases, with 9 bases between. The CDR3 region has the DNA TGTGCCAGCAGACCCGACAGTAGCAATCAGCCCCAGCATTTT. Its translation: CASRPDSSNQPQHF.

This CDR3 reads CASSVLSSGELFF. CDR3 DNA sequence: TGTGCCAGCAGCGTATTGTCCTCCGGGGAGCTGTTTTTT. The chain links TRBV9 to TRBJ2-2; D ambiguous. The CDR3 totals 13 residues. CDR1 SGDLS and CDR2 YYNGEE come from the germline V gene. V was shortened by 1 base and J by 6 bases, with 7 bases between the two germline ends.

V is TRBV7-2 and J is TRBJ1-1; 8 bases are shared with TRBD1. Germline assignment: CDR1 SGHTA and CDR2 FQGNSA. The J segment lost 5 bases and the V segment lost 3 bases, leaving 11 bases of the junction unmatched. This CDR3 spans 16 amino acids. Here the CDR3 reads CASSLGQGARRTEAFF. For the CDR3, the DNA is TGTGCCAGCAGCTTGGGCCAGGGGGCGCGTCGGACTGAAGCTTTCTTT.

A note on this clone: This sample includes further DNA sequences coding for the same CDR3. The chain carries TRBV9 and TRBJ1-4; D gene ambiguous. Germline lookup yields CDR1 SGDLS and CDR2 YYNGEE. Trimming removed 0 bases at V and 5 bases at J, with 11 bases between. This CDR3 contains 15 residues. In nucleotides, the CDR3 is TGTGCCAGCAGCGTAGGGGCAGGAGGGAATGAAAAACTGTTTTTT. It codes for CASSVGAGGNEKLFF.

The rearrangement joins TRBV7-2 to TRBJ1-2, with 10 bases aligning to TRBD1. V trimming: 1 base; J trimming: 4 bases; junction bases outside the gene matches: 9. Germline CDR1 reads SGHTA; CDR2 reads FQGNSA. CDR3 length: 17 amino acids. CDR3 coding DNA: TGTGCCAGCAGCTTAGGACAGGGGGCGATGAACGGCTATGGCTACACCTTC. Residues: CASSLGQGAMNGYGYTF.

This rearrangement joins TRBV4-2 to TRBJ1-2, with D uncertain. The CDR3 covers 11 residues. Deletions cut 1 base from V and 10 bases from J, with 7 bases between. The germline CDR1 and CDR2 sequences are LGHNA and YNFKEQ. As DNA, the CDR3 is TGTGCCAGCAGCCAAGGGGCGAACTACACCTTC. The encoded protein is CASSQGANYTF.

The rearrangement uses TRBV10-3 and TRBJ2-7, with D tentatively TRBD2 (5 bases). The germline V gene has CDR1 ENHRY and CDR2 SYGVKD. The V gene lost 3 bases and the J gene lost 3 bases, with 12 bases spanning the gap. This CDR3 spans 14 amino acids. CDR3 protein: CAISDPGLIYEQYF. CDR3 nucleotide sequence: TGTGCCATCAGTGATCCGGGGTTGATCTACGAGCAGTACTTC.

CDR3 residues: CASSAAGTGTTGELFF. Here the CDR3 DNA reads TGTGCCAGCAGCGCGGCGGGGACAGGGACCACCGGGGAGCTGTTTTTT. V is TRBV7-3 and J is TRBJ2-2; 9 bases are shared with TRBD1. Germline values: CDR1 SGHTA, CDR2 FQGTGA. The CDR3 contains 16 residues. The V gene end was trimmed by 5 bases and the J gene end by 4 bases; junction bases not matched to a gene: 8.

The chain joins TRBV28 to TRBJ1-2, with TRBD1 matching 9 bases. CDR3 size: 15 residues. V lost 7 bases and J lost 8; bases outside the gene matches: 14. Germline V lookup: CDR1 MDHEN, CDR2 SYDVKM. The CDR3 nucleotides read TGTGCCAGCACCGCGGTTGTGACAGGGGGAGGAGGCTACACCTTC. This codes for CASTAVVTGGGGYTF.

The V gene is TRBV4-1, the J gene TRBJ1-4; 7 bases are a match to TRBD1. CDR1 is MGHRA, CDR2 YSYEKL, per germline. This CDR3 has 16 amino acids. V lost 5 bases, J lost 0 bases, and 6 bases stayed unmatched. The CDR3, as DNA: TGCGCCAGCAGCAGCAGGGGGGTGACAACTAATGAAAAACTGTTTTTT. Amino acid sequence: CASSSRGVTTNEKLFF.

The chain joins TRBV27 to TRBJ2-7, with 8 bases matching TRBD1. The CDR3 extends over 13 amino acids. The germline gives CDR1 MNHEY, CDR2 SMNVEV (reference sequence). Losses at the gene ends were 6 bases for V and 5 bases for J; bases not matched to a gene: 6. CDR3 coding DNA: TGTGCCAGCAGCGGACAGGGCACCCACGAGCAGTACTTC. It specifies CASSGQGTHEQYF.

The chain joins TRBV30 to TRBJ1-1; no clear D gene. V gave up 5 bases and J gave up 1 base, with 11 bases separating them. The CDR3 runs to 13 residues. Germline CDR1 is GTSNPN and CDR2 is SVGIG (reference sequence). CDR3 in DNA: TGTGCCTGGGGCAAGTATGGGAACACTGAAGCTTTCTTT. It codes for CAWGKYGNTEAFF. Combining the CDR3 with reference TRBV30 and TRBJ1-1 gives the whole variable domain SQTIHQWPATLVQPVGSPLSLECTVEGTSNPNLYWYRQAAGRGLQLLFYSVGIGQISSEVPQNLSASRPQDRQFILSSKKLLLSDSGFYLCAWGKYGNTEAFFGQGTRLTVV.

The CDR3 DNA reads as TGTGCCAGCAGCACCGGCCTAAGCGGGGCGGGTGAAAAACTGTTTTTT. Encoded protein: CASSTGLSGAGEKLFF. The rearrangement links TRBV7-2 to TRBJ1-4, with D perhaps matching TRBD1 (5 bases). This CDR3 comprises 16 residues. Trimming removed 5 bases from V and 7 bases from J, with 20 bases in between. Germline V lookup: CDR1 SGHTA, CDR2 FQGNSA.